The 14 T cell receptor beta chains listed next were all sequenced from one sample in a study of radiation and T cells in renal cell carcinoma. Clones were read by immunoSEQ multiplex PCR, and TCRdb kept only the in-frame ones, dropping some. The repertoire includes roughly 120,000 clones, 70% to 90% of them detected once, and over 1.5% sits in the top ten. The time point here: blood 2 weeks post-SBRT. The sample's treatment: 15 Gy SBRT to primary tumor, nephrectomy 4 weeks later. Sequenced material: blood, taken from a patient whose treatment included radiotherapy and nephrectomy. These receptors came from a woman aged 60-75 years with renal cell carcinoma.

V is TRBV29-1 and J is TRBJ2-7, with 11 bases identical to TRBD2. In germline, CDR1 is SQVTM, CDR2 ANQGSEA. The CDR3 is 14 amino acids. V was clipped by 4 bases and J by 1 base; unmatched bases: 3. The CDR3 here is CSVGTSGGSYEQYF. Written as DNA, the CDR3 is TGCAGCGTTGGAACTAGCGGGGGTTCCTACGAGCAGTACTTC.

The chain combines TRBV4-3 with TRBJ2-3; D not resolved. The germline V gene encodes CDR1 LGHNA and CDR2 YSLEER. The CDR3 consists of 15 residues. The ends were cut back, 3 bases at V and 4 bases at J, with 14 bases in the middle. CDR3 sequence: CASSQLISSADTQYF. CDR3 nucleotides: TGCGCCAGCAGCCAGTTAATCTCGTCCGCAGATACGCAGTATTTT.

J is TRBJ1-5 and V is TRBV5-5, with D perhaps matching TRBD1 (6 bases). The CDR3 is 16 residues long. Trimming shortened V by 2 bases and J by 1 base, and 13 bases separated the two germline ends. Germline V lookup: CDR1 SGHKS, CDR2 YYEKEE (reference sequence). The CDR3 DNA reads TGTGCCAGCAGCTTTAGGGGGGGCAACAGCAATCAGCCCCAGCATTTT. It yields the protein CASSFRGGNSNQPQHF. Together with reference TRBV5-5 and TRBJ1-5, the CDR3 gives the full variable domain: DAGVTQSPTHLIKTRGQQVTLRCSPISGHKSVSWYQQVLGQGPQFIFQYYEKEERGRGNFPDRFSARQFPNYSSELNVNALLLGDSALYLCASSFRGGNSNQPQHFGDGTRLSIL.

The rearrangement uses TRBV6-1 and TRBJ1-1, with 7 bases lining up with TRBD1. The CDR3 runs to 16 residues. The germline V gene has CDR1 MNHNS and CDR2 SASEGT. Unmatched junction bases numbered 10, after V lost 4 bases and J lost 2 bases. As DNA, the CDR3 is TGTGCCAGCAGTGCCAACAGGGGCCGGAGAAACACTGAAGCTTTCTTT. This encodes CASSANRGRRNTEAFF.

This rearrangement joins TRBV11-2 to TRBJ1-2, with D possibly being TRBD1 (6 bases). Trimming removed 8 bases from V and 2 bases from J, with 12 bases in between. This CDR3 region has 13 residues. Germline V lookup: CDR1 SGHAT, CDR2 FQNNGV. The DNA for the CDR3 is TGTGCCAGCGCGGGGGCGGACAACTATGGCTACACCTTC. Encoded protein: CASAGADNYGYTF.

This clone occurred once. The genes are TRBV6-1 and TRBJ1-3; unclear D gene. V was shortened by 3 bases and J by 5 bases, with 14 bases between the two germline ends. The CDR3 consists of 15 residues. Germline lookup yields CDR1 MNHNS and CDR2 SASEGT. This CDR3 reads CASSDSGQERNTIYF. The DNA for the CDR3 is TGTGCCAGCAGTGATAGCGGCCAGGAGAGAAACACCATATATTTT.

The CDR3 nucleotides are TGTGCCAGCAGTTCCATCGCCTCAGGGGGCTACACCTTC. Translation: CASSSIASGGYTF. The chain is built from TRBV6-5 and TRBJ1-2, with D perhaps matching TRBD1 (5 bases). This CDR3 contains 13 residues. V lost 4 bases to trimming and J lost 8 bases, with 14 bases between them. CDR1 and CDR2 (germline): MNHEY, SVGAGI.

This chain uses TRBV2 with TRBJ2-7, with 7 bases that match TRBD1. This CDR3 comprises 14 residues. Germline V gene data show CDR1 as SNHLY and CDR2 as FYNNEI. The V segment lost 3 bases and the J segment 3 bases; nucleotides outside the gene matches: 5. Written as DNA, the CDR3 is TGTGCCAGCAGTGATTCGAACAGGGGCTACGAGCAGTACTTC. This encodes CASSDSNRGYEQYF.

The chain uses TRBV28 and TRBJ2-7, with a possible D match to TRBD1 (6 bases). The CDR3 runs to 14 residues. Germline V gives CDR1 MDHEN, CDR2 SYDVKM. Trimming stripped 6 bases from V and 4 bases from J, with 16 bases between. The DNA of the CDR3 is TGTGCCAGCAGGAGAACAGGGACCCCGTACGAGCAGTACTTC. Translation gives CASRRTGTPYEQYF.

The chain links TRBV6-1 to TRBJ2-4; D perhaps matches TRBD1 (6 bases). This CDR3 is 11 amino acids long. Trimming pared 7 bases from V and 8 bases from J, leaving 9 bases between. Germline CDR1 MNHNS, CDR2 SASEGT. The CDR3 DNA follows: TGTGCCAGCACCGCAGGGGACATTCAGTACTTC. Encoded protein: CASTAGDIQYF.

V and J are TRBV2 and TRBJ1-2; a weak D match, TRBD1 (6 bases). The germline CDR1 and CDR2 sequences are SNHLY and FYNNEI. V was cut by 1 base and J by 2 bases, with 14 bases left in between. This CDR3 has 16 amino acids. The CDR3 loop reads CASSEGARDKNYGYTF. The CDR3 coding sequence is TGTGCCAGCAGTGAAGGAGCTCGGGACAAGAACTATGGCTACACCTTC.

This clone is a singleton in its sample. This chain connects TRBV27 to TRBJ2-3, with 7 bases matching TRBD2. Per the germline V gene, CDR1 is MNHEY and CDR2 is SMNVEV (reference sequence). The junction had 20 bases not matched to a gene; V was cut back by 5 bases and J by 0 bases. The CDR3 totals 20 residues. The CDR3 protein is CASSPWWLAEANPSTDTQYF. Here the CDR3 DNA reads TGTGCCAGCAGTCCCTGGTGGCTAGCGGAAGCCAATCCTAGCACAGATACGCAGTATTTT.

This clone appeared a single time. The V call is TRBV7-3, the J call TRBJ2-7; no reliable D call. This CDR3 contains 11 residues. From germline, CDR1 is SGHTA and CDR2 FQGTGA. The ends were cut back, 5 bases at V and 7 bases at J, with 9 bases in the middle. The CDR3 region has the DNA TGTGCCAGCAGCGCAGGAAGGGAGCAGTACTTC. Amino acids: CASSAGREQYF.

CDR3 protein: CATSRYYNQPQHF. The CDR3 coding sequence is TGTGCCACCAGCAGATATTACAATCAGCCCCAGCATTTT. The chain uses TRBV15 and TRBJ1-5; D is ambiguous. This CDR3 region has 13 residues. Germline CDR1 is LNHNV and CDR2 is YYDKDF (reference sequence). Trimming removed 2 bases from V and 3 bases from J, with 5 bases in between.